The table lists the clone carrying this T cell receptor beta chain with a few counts. Antigen: not known. The data were taken from a study of blood T cells in healthy people across ages. Notes on the study in general: Comparison with aged donors showed that long-lived donors had more naive CD4+ cells and higher diversity.

Germline CDR1 SGHTA, CDR2 FQGNSA. Trimming stripped 5 bases from V and 5 bases from J, with 7 bases between. The CDR3 loop spans 11 amino acids. Primers used in a second PCR of roughly 6 to 12 cycles were a sample-barcoded 5' primer and a J-beta primer mix. TCRdb used MiXCR to reprocess the 5' RACE reads, holding one entry per CDR3 protein. The sample records fewer than 700,000 distinct CDR3 sequences, 35% to 50% being singletons. The donors, aged roughly 6 to 95, were healthy Caucasians from Russia. Whenever a sample was processed, at least 6 million PBMCs were isolated. The sequence derives from a man aged 80 or over in good health. The chain has TRBV7-2 and TRBJ2-7, with D hard to call. The source material was blood. The CDR3 region is CASSAAHEQYF. The DNA of the CDR3 is TGTGCCAGCAGCGCAGCCCACGAGCAGTACTTC.